This record looks at one TCR beta chain sequence and its context. The antigen is undetermined. The PCR ran on 60 Vbeta and 13 Jbeta primers. Sequenced by immunoSEQ multiplex PCR; TCRdb stores in-frame clones only, minus some. Found here are over 150,000 clones, 65% to 85% of them singletons; the top ten hold roughly 2.8%. The CDR3 length is 14 residues. Germline loops: CDR1 LNHDA, CDR2 SQIVND (reference sequence). Germline trimming cut 6 bases from V and 6 bases from J; bases unmatched to any gene: 10. Despite likely unrecorded immune exposures, the donors were nominally healthy at the time of sampling. The data derive from a study of cytomegalovirus exposure and HLA in healthy donors. Study results and caveats: A later analysis linked a missense DCLRE1C variant to TCR beta V- and J-gene trimming. What a later analysis showed was that several of the most significant clusters appeared linked to common viral pathogens.

The rearrangement links TRBV19 to TRBJ2-7, with 8 bases lining up with TRBD2. Sequencing input: PBMCs. This sequence was found in a woman aged 40-49 years in good health and CMV-seropositive. The CDR3 loop reads CASRRSGGPGEQYF. As DNA, the CDR3 is TGTGCCAGTAGGAGGAGCGGGGGTCCTGGCGAGCAGTACTTC.